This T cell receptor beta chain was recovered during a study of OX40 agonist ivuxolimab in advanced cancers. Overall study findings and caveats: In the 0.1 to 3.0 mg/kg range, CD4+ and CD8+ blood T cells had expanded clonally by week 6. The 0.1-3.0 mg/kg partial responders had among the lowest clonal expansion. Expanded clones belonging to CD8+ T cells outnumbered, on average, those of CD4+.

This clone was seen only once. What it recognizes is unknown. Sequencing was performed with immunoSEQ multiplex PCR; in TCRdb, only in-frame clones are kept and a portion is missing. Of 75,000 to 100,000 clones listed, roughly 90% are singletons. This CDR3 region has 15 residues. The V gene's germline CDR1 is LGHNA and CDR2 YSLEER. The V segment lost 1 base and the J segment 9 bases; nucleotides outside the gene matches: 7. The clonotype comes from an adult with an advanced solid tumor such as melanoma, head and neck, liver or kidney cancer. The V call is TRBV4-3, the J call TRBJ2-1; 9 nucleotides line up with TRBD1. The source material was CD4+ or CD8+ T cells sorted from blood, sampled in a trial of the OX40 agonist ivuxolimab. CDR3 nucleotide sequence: TGCGCCAGCAGCCAAGCGGGACAGGGCCGTAGTGAGCAGTTCTTC. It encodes CASSQAGQGRSEQFF.